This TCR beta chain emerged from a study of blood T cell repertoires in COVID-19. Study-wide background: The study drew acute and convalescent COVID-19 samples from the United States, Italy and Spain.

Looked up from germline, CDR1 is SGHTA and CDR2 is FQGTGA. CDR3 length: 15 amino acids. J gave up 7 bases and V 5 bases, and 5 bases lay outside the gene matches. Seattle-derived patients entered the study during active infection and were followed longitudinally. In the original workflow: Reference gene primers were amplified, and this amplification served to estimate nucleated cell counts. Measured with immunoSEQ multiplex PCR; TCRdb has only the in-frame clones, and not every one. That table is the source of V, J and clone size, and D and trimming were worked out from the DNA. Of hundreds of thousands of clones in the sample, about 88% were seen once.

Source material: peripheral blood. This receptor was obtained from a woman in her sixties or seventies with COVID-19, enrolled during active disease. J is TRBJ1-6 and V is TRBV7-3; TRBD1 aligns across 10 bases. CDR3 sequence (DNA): TGTGCCAGCAGCCGGGGACAGGGGTACAATTCACCCCTCCACTTT. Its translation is CASSRGQGYNSPLHF.